The clone carrying this TCR beta chain was observed at least ten times. Its antigen is currently unknown. RNA transcripts provided the source from which TCR beta CDR3 regions were amplified. The study used the HTBI primer set for a first-round RT-PCR of the TCR CDR3. TCRdb reprocessed the multiplex PCR reads with MiXCR, giving one entry per CDR3 protein. Of nearly 600,000 distinct CDR3 sequences listed, roughly 14% are singletons. The source of the sample is a study of T cells in Graves' hyperthyroidism and ophthalmopathy. Study as a whole: Specimen type is peripheral blood, collected at initial diagnosis prior to any treatment. Study-wide results and caveats: Before onset, ophthalmopathy was predicted by the model a median around 6 months earlier.

Lactation, pregnancy, other autoimmune disease or uncontrolled infection excluded patients. Specimen: blood. The receptor comes from a woman aged 25 to 39 with Graves' hyperthyroidism that later progressed to Graves' ophthalmopathy.

The CDR3 is CASDGEVDTGELFF. In DNA form, the CDR3 reads TGCGCCAGCGATGGGGAGGTCGACACCGGGGAGCTGTTTTTT. The chain couples TRBV5-1 to TRBJ2-2; tentatively, D is TRBD2 (6 bases). The CDR3 runs 14 residues. Trimming removed 7 bases at V and 3 bases at J, with 13 bases between. Germline CDR1 is SGHRS and CDR2 is YFSETQ.